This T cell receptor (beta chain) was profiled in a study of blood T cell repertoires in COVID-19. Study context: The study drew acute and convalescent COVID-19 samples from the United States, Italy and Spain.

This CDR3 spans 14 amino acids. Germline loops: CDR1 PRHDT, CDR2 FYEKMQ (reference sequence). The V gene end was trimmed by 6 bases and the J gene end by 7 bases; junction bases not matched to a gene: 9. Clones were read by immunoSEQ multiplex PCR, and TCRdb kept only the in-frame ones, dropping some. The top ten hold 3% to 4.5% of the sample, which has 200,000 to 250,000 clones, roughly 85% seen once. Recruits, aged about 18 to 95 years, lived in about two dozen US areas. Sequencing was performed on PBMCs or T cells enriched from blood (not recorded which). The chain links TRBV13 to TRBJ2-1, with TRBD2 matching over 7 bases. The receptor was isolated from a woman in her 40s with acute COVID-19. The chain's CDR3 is CASRRDYTDNEQFF. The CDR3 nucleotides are TGTGCCAGCAGAAGGGACTATACGGATAATGAGCAGTTCTTC.